The clone carrying this T cell receptor beta chain has only a few counts. A J-beta primer mix and a sample-barcoded 5' primer were used in a second PCR of about 7 to 11 cycles. TCRdb ran MiXCR on the 5' RACE reads and lists one entry per CDR3 protein. The repertoire consists of about 1.4 million distinct CDR3 sequences, with roughly 64% occurring once and the leading ten covering 5.5% to 8%. Ranging in age from roughly 6 to 100, the donors were healthy Caucasian individuals from Russia. V was shortened by 3 bases and J by 3 bases, with 7 bases between the two germline ends. This CDR3 contains 13 residues. This sample is drawn from a study of blood T cells in healthy people across ages.

The rearrangement links TRBV12-3 or TRBV12-4 to TRBJ2-3; no clear D gene. This clonotype originated in a man between 18 and 29 years old in good health. The sequencing input was blood. CDR3 sequence reads: CASSFPDTDTQYF. CDR3 coding DNA: TGTGCCAGCAGTTTCCCCGATACAGATACGCAGTATTTT.